One sample yielded the 15 T cell receptor beta chains listed below, sequenced in a study of cytomegalovirus exposure and HLA in healthy donors. Use of 60 Vbeta and 13 Jbeta primers characterized the PCR. Only in-frame clones appear in the TCRdb table, and some are missing; sequencing was by immunoSEQ multiplex PCR. The table includes 150,000 to 200,000 clones, about 80% detected once. Source material: PBMCs. These receptors were taken from a woman in her twenties or thirties in good health and CMV-seropositive.

V is TRBV19 and J is TRBJ2-1; unclear D gene. The CDR3 has 13 amino acids. CDR1 LNHDA and CDR2 SQIVND come from the germline V gene (reference sequence). The ends were cut back, 3 bases at V and 10 bases at J, with 13 bases in the middle. The CDR3 here is CASSIRLTEEQFF. The CDR3 DNA reads as TGTGCCAGTAGTATCCGGCTTACGGAGGAGCAGTTCTTC. Supplemented by reference TRBV19 and TRBJ2-1, the full variable domain reads DGGITQSPKYLFRKEGQNVTLSCEQNLNHDAMYWYRQDPGQGLRLIYYSQIVNDFQKGDIAEGYSVSREKKESFPLTVTSAQKNPTAFYLCASSIRLTEEQFFGPGTRLTVL.

This chain joins TRBV19 and TRBJ1-1, with a tentative D call TRBD1 (6 bases). The CDR3 totals 14 residues. Germline V gene lookup returns CDR1 LNHDA and CDR2 SQIVND (reference sequence). V was trimmed by 2 bases and J by 4 bases, leaving 11 bases between them. CDR3 coding DNA: TGTGCCAGTAGTATACAGGGGTGGGGCACTGAAGCTTTCTTT. Amino acid sequence: CASSIQGWGTEAFF.

The chain couples TRBV10-2 to TRBJ1-5; TRBD1 matches 8 bases. CDR3 length: 19 residues. The germline V gene has CDR1 WSHSY and CDR2 SAAADI. V was clipped by 3 bases and J by 6 bases; unmatched bases: 19. CDR3 in amino acids: CASSEGSVTINRGGQPQHF. DNA for the CDR3: TGCGCCAGCAGTGAAGGTTCGGTAACCATTAACAGGGGGGGTCAGCCCCAGCATTTT.

The chain uses TRBV30 and TRBJ2-7, with D possibly TRBD2 on 5 matching bases. The length of the CDR3 is 15 residues. Germline V gene sequence: CDR1 GTSNPN, CDR2 SVGIG (reference sequence). The V end was cut by 4 bases, the J end by 1 base, with 17 bases between. CDR3 in amino acids: CAWTLGADWSYEQYF. The CDR3, as DNA: TGTGCCTGGACCTTAGGAGCGGATTGGTCCTACGAGCAGTACTTC.

The V and J genes are TRBV5-1 and TRBJ1-1; tentatively, D is TRBD1 (5 bases). The germline V gene encodes CDR1 SGHRS and CDR2 YFSETQ. There are 15 residues in the CDR3. V dropped 0 bases and J dropped 4 bases, with 13 bases sitting between them. The CDR3: CASSLALAGGTEAFF. CDR3 in DNA: TGCGCCAGCAGCTTGGCTCTGGCCGGGGGCACTGAAGCTTTCTTT.

J is TRBJ1-2 and V is TRBV19; possible D gene TRBD1, 5 bases. The CDR3 runs to 14 residues. The V gene lost 3 bases and the J gene lost 4 bases, with 12 bases spanning the gap. Germline CDR1 reads LNHDA; CDR2 reads SQIVND (reference sequence). CDR3 coding DNA: TGTGCCAGTAGTATCCCCGGGGGGATCTATGGCTACACCTTC. Translated, it gives CASSIPGGIYGYTF.

The chain uses TRBV5-1 and TRBJ2-1; 10 bases agree with TRBD2. Germline V CDR1 and CDR2: SGHRS, YFSETQ. The length of the CDR3 is 15 residues. V trimming: 4 bases; J trimming: 5 bases; junction bases outside the gene matches: 6. CDR3 sequence (DNA): TGCGCCAGCAGCGTTACTAGCGGGACCCACAATGAGCAGTTCTTC. Its translation is CASSVTSGTHNEQFF. The full variable domain, with the rest looked up from reference TRBV5-1 and TRBJ2-1, is KAGVTQTPRYLIKTRGQQVTLSCSPISGHRSVSWYQQTPGQGLQFLFEYFSETQRNKGNFPGRFSGRQFSNSRSEMNVSTLELGDSALYLCASSVTSGTHNEQFFGPGTRLTVL.

To note about this clone: One end of the junction is discordant with germline, which a read error may explain. The chain has TRBV19 and TRBJ2-3; perhaps D is TRBD1 or TRBD2 (6 bases each). This CDR3 has 15 residues. Germline-derived CDR1 and CDR2 are LNHDA and SQIVND (reference sequence). The CDR3 loop reads CASRIGGGGRDTQYF. The CDR3 coding sequence is TGTGCCAGTAGAATAGGGGGAGGAGGTAGAGATACGCAGTATTTT.

About this clone: The same CDR3 also results from other DNA sequences found in this sample. This sequence joins TRBV5-1 and TRBJ2-1; D gene uncertain. Trimming shortened V by 0 bases and J by 2 bases, and 3 bases separated the two germline ends. Per the germline V gene, CDR1 is SGHRS and CDR2 is YFSETQ. The CDR3 runs to 13 residues. CDR3 residues: CASSLDTYNEQFF. Here the CDR3 DNA reads TGCGCCAGCAGCTTGGACACCTACAATGAGCAGTTCTTC.

This chain links TRBV27 with TRBJ2-1; 11 bases map to TRBD2. CDR1 is MNHEY, CDR2 SMNVEV, per germline (reference sequence). The J segment lost 7 bases and the V segment lost 5 bases, leaving 10 bases of the junction unmatched. The CDR3 covers 16 residues. In DNA, the CDR3 is TGTGCCAGCAGTCCCGGGACTAGCGGCCTATGGAATGAGCAGTTCTTC. This gives the protein CASSPGTSGLWNEQFF.

The gene calls are TRBV4-2 and TRBJ2-7; D is unclear. V lost 3 bases to trimming and J lost 4 bases, with 10 bases between them. The CDR3 loop spans 13 amino acids. The germline gives CDR1 LGHNA, CDR2 YNFKEQ. CDR3 in amino acids: CASSQRLNYEQYF. CDR3 coding DNA: TGTGCCAGCAGCCAGAGACTGAATTACGAGCAGTACTTC.

The J gene is TRBJ2-7, the V gene TRBV6-5, with TRBD2 identical over 12 bases. Germline CDR1 is MNHEY and CDR2 is SVGAGI. The trim removed 2 bases at V and 4 bases at J, leaving 3 bases unmatched. The CDR3 consists of 15 residues. Here the CDR3 DNA reads TGTGCCAGCAGTTACAATCTAGCGGGAGGGTACGAGCAGTACTTC. This encodes CASSYNLAGGYEQYF.

V and J are TRBV7-9 and TRBJ1-1; tentatively, D is TRBD1 (6 bases). CDR1 is SEHNR and CDR2 is FQNEAQ in the germline V gene (reference sequence). There are 15 residues in the CDR3. Trimming took 5 bases from V and 2 from J, leaving 15 bases between them. CDR3 DNA sequence: TGTGCCAGCAGCCCCCCTGGGACAACCAACACTGAAGCTTTCTTT. Residues: CASSPPGTTNTEAFF. Looking up the rest from reference TRBV7-9 and TRBJ1-1 gives the full variable domain: DTGVSQNPRHKITKRGQNVTFRCDPISEHNRLYWYRQTLGQGPEFLTYFQNEAQLEKSRLLSDRFSAERPKGSFSTLEIQRTEQGDSAMYLCASSPPGTTNTEAFFGQGTRLTVV.

The chain uses TRBV18 and TRBJ2-7, with 12 bases lining up with TRBD2. This CDR3 is built from 20 residues. CDR1 is KGHSH, CDR2 LQKENI, per germline. V was pared by 6 bases and J by 0 bases, with 18 bases of the junction left unmatched. CDR3 DNA: TGTGCCAGCTCCCGACGACTCGCAGGGACTAGCGGGTCGCACTCCTACGAGCAGTACTTC. Translation gives CASSRRLAGTSGSHSYEQYF.

The chain carries TRBV5-1 and TRBJ2-3, with 14 bases fitting TRBD2. The J segment lost 0 bases and the V segment lost 3 bases, leaving 6 bases of the junction unmatched. Germline CDR1 is SGHRS and CDR2 is YFSETQ. This CDR3 comprises 18 residues. DNA of the CDR3: TGCGCCAGCAGCTACCGACTAGCGGGAGGGTCCAGCACAGATACGCAGTATTTT. Translation gives CASSYRLAGGSSTDTQYF.